This paragraph reports one TCR beta chain. The sample belongs to a study of blood T cell repertoires in COVID-19. About the research overall: Acute-phase and convalescent COVID-19 samples originated in the United States, Italy and Spain. T cells, B-cell-depleted T cells, or PBMCs provided the cDNA or gDNA that served as material.

Deletions cut 2 bases from V and 5 bases from J, with 15 bases between. Germline V lookup: CDR1 SNHLY, CDR2 FYNNEI. This CDR3 is built from 15 residues. Sequenced by immunoSEQ multiplex PCR; TCRdb stores in-frame clones only, minus some. This table holds roughly 670,000 clones, about 87% found once. The chain joins TRBV2 to TRBJ1-1; a possible D gene is TRBD1 (5 bases). The sample was peripheral blood. The TCR comes from a woman between 18 and 29 years old with acute or convalescent COVID-19. DNA of the CDR3: TGTGCCAGCAGTGAAAAGCGGGGGGTGATAACTGAAGCTTTCTTT. Its translation: CASSEKRGVITEAFF.